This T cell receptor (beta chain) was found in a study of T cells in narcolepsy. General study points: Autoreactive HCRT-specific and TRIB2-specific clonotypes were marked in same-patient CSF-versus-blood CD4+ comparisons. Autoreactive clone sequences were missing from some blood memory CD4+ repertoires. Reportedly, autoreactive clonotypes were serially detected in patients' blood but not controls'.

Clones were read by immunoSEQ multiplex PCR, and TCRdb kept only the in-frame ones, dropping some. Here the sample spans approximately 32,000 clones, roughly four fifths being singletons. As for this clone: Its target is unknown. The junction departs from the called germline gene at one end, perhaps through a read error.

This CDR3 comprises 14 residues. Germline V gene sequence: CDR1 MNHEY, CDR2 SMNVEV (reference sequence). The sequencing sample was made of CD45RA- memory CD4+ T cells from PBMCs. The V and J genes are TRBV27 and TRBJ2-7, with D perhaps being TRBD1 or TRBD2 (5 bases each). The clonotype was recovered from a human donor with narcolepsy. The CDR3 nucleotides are TGTGCCAGCAGTTTCTCACCACCGGGACGAGCCCCCCACTTC. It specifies CASSFSPPGRAPHF.